Listed below are T cell receptor beta chains from one sample, sequenced in a study of beta chain features in type 1 diabetes. The repertoire was sequenced with immunoSEQ multiplex PCR; TCRdb's copy has only in-frame clones and lacks some. The data hold approximately 57,000 clones, with around 56% observed a single time. Input material: Tregs from blood. The receptors come from a woman in her thirties or forties with type 1 diabetes. CDR3s include the opening cysteine and the closing phenylalanine or tryptophan. D genes are given only for firm matches. Rows may omit the clone size; those that give it use once, few, many or a size class.

cdr3_nt: TGTGCCAGCAGCACCGGGACAGGGACTGGATACGAGCAGTACTTC
cdr3_aa: CASSTGTGTGYEQYF
j_call: TRBJ2-7
d_call: TRBD1
clone_size: once
v_call: TRBV9

cdr3_nt: TGCGCCAGCAGCGGTGGGGCATACGAGCAGTACTTC
cdr3_aa: CASSGGAYEQYF
j_call: TRBJ2-7
d_call: -
clone_size: few
v_call: TRBV5-1

cdr3_nt: TGCGCCAGCTTTCCGGGACAGAGCACAGATACGCAGTATTTT
cdr3_aa: CASFPGQSTDTQYF
j_call: TRBJ2-3
d_call: TRBD1
clone_size: few
v_call: TRBV5-1

cdr3_nt: TGTGCCAGCGTTCGAGGGGAGGCCGCCCCTCACACCTTC
cdr3_aa: CASVRGEAAPHTF
j_call: TRBJ1-2
d_call: -
clone_size: once
v_call: TRBV6-6

cdr3_nt: TGTGCCAGCTCACCACTCGAACTATCTTTTAACGAGCAGTACTTC
cdr3_aa: CASSPLELSFNEQYF
j_call: TRBJ2-7
d_call: -
clone_size: few
v_call: TRBV18

cdr3_nt: TGTGCCAGCAGCACCGACAGGGGCGGCGGGGAGCTGTTTTTT
cdr3_aa: CASSTDRGGGELFF
j_call: TRBJ2-2
d_call: TRBD1
clone_size: -
v_call: TRBV7-2

cdr3_nt: TGTGCCAGCTCACTACTATCCCAAGTTGCGAACACCGGGGAGCTGTTTTTT
cdr3_aa: CASSLLSQVANTGELFF
j_call: TRBJ2-2
d_call: -
clone_size: -
v_call: TRBV18

cdr3_nt: TGTGCCAGCAGTTTTTCTCCCCCGGGACTAGCGGGAGGGTCCTACGAGCAGTACTTC
cdr3_aa: CASSFSPPGLAGGSYEQYF
j_call: TRBJ2-7
d_call: TRBD2
clone_size: once
v_call: TRBV27

cdr3_nt: TGTGCCAGTAGTATAGCACCGGGACAGGGTATAGGTGAGCAGTTCTTC
cdr3_aa: CASSIAPGQGIGEQFF
j_call: TRBJ2-1
d_call: TRBD1
clone_size: few
v_call: TRBV19

cdr3_nt: TGCGCCAGCAGGCGCGGGACTCCCGAGAGGAATTCACCCCTCCACTTT
cdr3_aa: CASRRGTPERNSPLHF
j_call: TRBJ1-6
d_call: -
clone_size: -
v_call: TRBV5-1

cdr3_nt: TGTGCCAGCAGGTCCCGGGACAGCCCCTACAATGAGCAGTTCTTC
cdr3_aa: CASRSRDSPYNEQFF
j_call: TRBJ2-1
d_call: -
clone_size: -
v_call: TRBV21-1

cdr3_nt: TGTGCCAGCAGCTTAGCCGCGACTAGGGCTTTCTTT
cdr3_aa: CASSLAATRAFF
j_call: TRBJ1-1
d_call: -
clone_size: -
v_call: TRBV7-2

cdr3_nt: TGTGCCAGCAGTTCTGCGAACAGAAAGTACAATGAGCAGTTCTTC
cdr3_aa: CASSSANRKYNEQFF
j_call: TRBJ2-1
d_call: -
clone_size: -
v_call: TRBV5-4

cdr3_nt: TGTGCCAGCAGCTCAGACCTCCAGGGGTCCCATGAGCAGTTCTTC
cdr3_aa: CASSSDLQGSHEQFF
j_call: TRBJ2-1
d_call: -
clone_size: -
v_call: TRBV7-2

cdr3_nt: TGTGCCAGCAGTTCCCATCGGACAGGGTTAGCTAACTATGGCTACACCTTC
cdr3_aa: CASSSHRTGLANYGYTF
j_call: TRBJ1-2
d_call: TRBD1
clone_size: few
v_call: TRBV27

cdr3_nt: TGTGCCAGCAGTTCTGGGACATTAAAAAACATTCAGTACTTC
cdr3_aa: CASSSGTLKNIQYF
j_call: TRBJ2-4
d_call: -
clone_size: few
v_call: TRBV28

cdr3_nt: TGCGCCAGCAGGACCCTGGCGGGAAGCTCCTACGAGCAGTACTTC
cdr3_aa: CASRTLAGSSYEQYF
j_call: TRBJ2-7
d_call: -
clone_size: -
v_call: TRBV5-1

cdr3_nt: TGCGCCAGCAGCCGCACACAGGGGGCGAGCGGTGACACCATATATTTT
cdr3_aa: CASSRTQGASGDTIYF
j_call: TRBJ1-3
d_call: TRBD1
clone_size: -
v_call: TRBV5-1